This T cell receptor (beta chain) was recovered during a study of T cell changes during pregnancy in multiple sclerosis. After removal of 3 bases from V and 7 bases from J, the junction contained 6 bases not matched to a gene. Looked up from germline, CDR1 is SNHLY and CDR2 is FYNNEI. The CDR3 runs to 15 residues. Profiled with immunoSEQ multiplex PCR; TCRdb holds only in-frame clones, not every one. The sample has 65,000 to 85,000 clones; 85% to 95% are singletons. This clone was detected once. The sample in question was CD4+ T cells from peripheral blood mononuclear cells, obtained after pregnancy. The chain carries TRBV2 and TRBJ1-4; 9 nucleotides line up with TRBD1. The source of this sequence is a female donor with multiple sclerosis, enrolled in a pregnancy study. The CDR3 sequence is CASSDAGQGAEKLFF. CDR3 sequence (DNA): TGTGCCAGCAGTGACGCGGGACAGGGCGCTGAAAAACTGTTTTTT.